Following are 10 T cell receptor beta chains from one sample sequenced in a study of cytomegalovirus exposure and HLA in healthy donors. Primers for the PCR totalled 60 Vbeta and 13 Jbeta. Assay: immunoSEQ multiplex PCR; the TCRdb copy retains only in-frame clones and omits some. The sample has some 210,000 clones, roughly 73% seen once. The sequenced sample was PBMCs. The receptors derive from a woman aged 25 to 39 in good health and CMV-seropositive.

The V and J genes are TRBV10-3 and TRBJ2-7; 8 nucleotides agree with TRBD1. From germline, CDR1 is ENHRY and CDR2 SYGVKD. The J segment lost 2 bases and the V segment lost 4 bases, leaving 4 bases of the junction unmatched. The CDR3 length is 14 residues. Here the CDR3 reads CAISAGQEAYEQYF. The CDR3 nucleotides read TGTGCCATCAGTGCGGGACAGGAGGCCTACGAGCAGTACTTC.

This rearrangement joins TRBV5-1 to TRBJ1-5; no clear D gene. Trimming took off 2 bases at V and 7 bases at J, with 13 bases between the two ends. Germline CDR1 SGHRS, CDR2 YFSETQ. The CDR3 runs 14 residues. The CDR3 region is CASSFSGSGQPQHF. The CDR3 nucleotides read TGCGCCAGCAGCTTCTCAGGCTCTGGACAGCCCCAGCATTTT. The complete variable domain, with remaining parts taken from reference TRBV5-1 and TRBJ1-5, reads KAGVTQTPRYLIKTRGQQVTLSCSPISGHRSVSWYQQTPGQGLQFLFEYFSETQRNKGNFPGRFSGRQFSNSRSEMNVSTLELGDSALYLCASSFSGSGQPQHFGDGTRLSIL.

This rearrangement joins TRBV5-1 to TRBJ1-1; D perhaps matches TRBD1 (6 bases). The ends were cut back, 0 bases at V and 3 bases at J, with 12 bases in the middle. CDR3 size: 15 residues. Looked up from germline, CDR1 is SGHRS and CDR2 is YFSETQ. This CDR3 reads CASSLVGGVDTEAFF. CDR3 DNA: TGCGCCAGCAGCTTGGTAGGGGGGGTGGACACTGAAGCTTTCTTT.

In this sample, this clone turned up a few times. This same CDR3 is encoded by further DNA sequences in the sample. This chain uses TRBV2 with TRBJ2-7, with TRBD1 identical over 8 bases. The CDR3 extends over 15 amino acids. J was trimmed by 3 bases and V by 4 bases; bases with no gene match: 8. Germline CDR1 SNHLY, CDR2 FYNNEI. The CDR3 DNA follows: TGTGCCAGCAGTGCGGGCCAGGGGGCCAACTACGAGCAGTACTTC. The encoded protein is CASSAGQGANYEQYF. Full variable domain (rest looked up from reference TRBV2 and TRBJ2-7): EPEVTQTPSHQVTQMGQEVILRCVPISNHLYFYWYRQILGQKVEFLVSFYNNEISEKSEIFDDQFSVERPDGSNFTLKIRSTKLEDSAMYFCASSAGQGANYEQYFGPGTRLTVT.

The chain employs TRBV4-3 and TRBJ2-2, with D unclear. Germline lookup yields CDR1 LGHNA and CDR2 YSLEER. This CDR3 is built from 15 residues. Trimming left V 1 base short and J 0 bases short, with 6 bases between. DNA of the CDR3: TGCGCCAGCAGCCAAGTGGGCCCGAACACCGGGGAGCTGTTTTTT. As protein: CASSQVGPNTGELFF.

The rearrangement joins TRBV18 to TRBJ2-3; TRBD1 matches at 10 bases. CDR1 and CDR2 (germline): KGHSH, LQKENI. The trim removed 3 bases at V and 3 bases at J, leaving 3 bases unmatched. The CDR3 sequence is 15 residues long. Here the CDR3 DNA reads TGTGCCAGCTCACCGGACAGGGGGTTTACAGATACGCAGTATTTT. This codes for CASSPDRGFTDTQYF.

The chain recombines TRBV10-3 with TRBJ1-5; 8 bases fit TRBD1. Unmatched junction bases numbered 1, after V lost 6 bases and J lost 0 bases. The germline V gene encodes CDR1 ENHRY and CDR2 SYGVKD. The CDR3 is 14 amino acids. The CDR3 sequence: CAIRGQGSNQPQHF. The CDR3 DNA follows: TGTGCCATCAGAGGACAGGGTAGCAATCAGCCCCAGCATTTT.

This clone was detected a few times. V is TRBV11-2 and J is TRBJ1-1; maybe TRBD1 (6 bases). The CDR3 spans 15 residues. V lost 1 base and J 5 bases, leaving 14 bases between the germline ends. Germline V gene lookup returns CDR1 SGHAT and CDR2 FQNNGV. As DNA, the CDR3 is TGTGCCAGCAGCTTAGTCGGGGAAGGGGGAACTGAAGCTTTCTTT. Protein sequence: CASSLVGEGGTEAFF.

This clone has just one count. J is TRBJ1-1 and V is TRBV7-2; D is uncertain. V was shortened by 5 bases and J by 4 bases, with 11 bases between the two germline ends. Germline V gene sequence: CDR1 SGHTA, CDR2 FQGNSA. The CDR3 extends over 13 amino acids. CDR3 in amino acids: CASSPGVSTEAFF. CDR3 DNA: TGTGCCAGCAGCCCCGGGGTTAGCACTGAAGCTTTCTTT.

This clone was recorded only once. V and J are TRBV18 and TRBJ1-5, with D maybe TRBD1 (5 bases). V lost 3 bases and J 4 bases, leaving 10 bases between the germline ends. Germline V gene sequence: CDR1 KGHSH, CDR2 LQKENI. CDR3 length: 14 residues. Here the CDR3 reads CASSPIDSNQPQHF. Here the CDR3 DNA reads TGTGCCAGCTCACCGATCGACAGTAATCAGCCCCAGCATTTT.